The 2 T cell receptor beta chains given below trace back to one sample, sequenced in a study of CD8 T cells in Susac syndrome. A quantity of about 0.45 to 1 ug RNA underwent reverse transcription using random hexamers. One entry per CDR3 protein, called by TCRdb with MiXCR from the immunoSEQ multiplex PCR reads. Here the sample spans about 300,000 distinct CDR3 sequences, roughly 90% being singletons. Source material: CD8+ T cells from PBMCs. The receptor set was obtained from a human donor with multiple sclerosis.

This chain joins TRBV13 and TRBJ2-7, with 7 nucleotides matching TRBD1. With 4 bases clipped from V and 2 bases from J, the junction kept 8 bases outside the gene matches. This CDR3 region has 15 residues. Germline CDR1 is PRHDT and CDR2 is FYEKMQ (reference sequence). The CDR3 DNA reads TGTGCCAGCAGCTCCCCGACAGGGTCTCCCTACGAGCAGTACTTC. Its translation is CASSSPTGSPYEQYF.

CDR3 residues: CASSALSGQGAETQYF. CDR3 bases: TGTGCCAGCAGCGCCTTGTCTGGACAGGGTGCAGAGACCCAGTACTTC. V is TRBV9 and J is TRBJ2-5; TRBD1 agrees at 8 bases. CDR1 and CDR2 (germline): SGDLS, YYNGEE. This CDR3 comprises 16 residues. J was trimmed by 4 bases and V by 3 bases; bases with no gene match: 11. The full variable domain, with the rest looked up from reference TRBV9 and TRBJ2-5, is DSGVTQTPKHLITATGQRVTLRCSPRSGDLSVYWYQQSLDQGLQFLIQYYNGEERAKGNILERFSAQQFPDLHSELNLSSLELGDSALYFCASSALSGQGAETQYFGPGTRLLVL.